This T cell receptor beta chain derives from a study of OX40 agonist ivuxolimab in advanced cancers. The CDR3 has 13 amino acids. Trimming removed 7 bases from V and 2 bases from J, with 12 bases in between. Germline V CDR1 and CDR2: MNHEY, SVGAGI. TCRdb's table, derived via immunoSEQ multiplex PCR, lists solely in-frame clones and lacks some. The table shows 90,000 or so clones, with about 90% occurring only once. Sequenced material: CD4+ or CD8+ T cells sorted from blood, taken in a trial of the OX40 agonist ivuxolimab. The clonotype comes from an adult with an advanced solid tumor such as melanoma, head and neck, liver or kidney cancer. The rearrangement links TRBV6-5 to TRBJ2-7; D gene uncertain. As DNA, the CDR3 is TGTGCCAGCACCCTCCCCGCCCCCTACGAGCAGTACTTC. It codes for CASTLPAPYEQYF.